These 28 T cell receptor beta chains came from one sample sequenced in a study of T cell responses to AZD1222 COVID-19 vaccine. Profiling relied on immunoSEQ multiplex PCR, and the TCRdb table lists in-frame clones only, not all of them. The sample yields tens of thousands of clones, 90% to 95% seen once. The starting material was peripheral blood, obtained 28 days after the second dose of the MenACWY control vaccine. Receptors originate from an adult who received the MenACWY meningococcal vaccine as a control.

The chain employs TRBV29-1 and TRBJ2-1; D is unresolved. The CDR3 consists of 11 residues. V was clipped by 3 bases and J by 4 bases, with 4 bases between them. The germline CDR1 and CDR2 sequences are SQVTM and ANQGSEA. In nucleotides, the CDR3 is TGCAGCGTTGACCGGTACAATGAGCAGTTCTTC. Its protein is CSVDRYNEQFF.

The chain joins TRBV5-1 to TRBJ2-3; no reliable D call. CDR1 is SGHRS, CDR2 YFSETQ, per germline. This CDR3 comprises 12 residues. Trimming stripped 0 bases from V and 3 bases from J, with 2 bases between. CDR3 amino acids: CASSLDTDTQYF. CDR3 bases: TGCGCCAGCAGCTTGGATACAGATACGCAGTATTTT. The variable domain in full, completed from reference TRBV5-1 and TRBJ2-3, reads KAGVTQTPRYLIKTRGQQVTLSCSPISGHRSVSWYQQTPGQGLQFLFEYFSETQRNKGNFPGRFSGRQFSNSRSEMNVSTLELGDSALYLCASSLDTDTQYFGPGTRLTVL.

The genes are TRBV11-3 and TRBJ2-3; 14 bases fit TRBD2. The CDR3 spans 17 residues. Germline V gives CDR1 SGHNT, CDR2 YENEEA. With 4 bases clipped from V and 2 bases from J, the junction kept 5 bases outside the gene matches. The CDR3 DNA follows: TGTGCCAGCAGCTCGGGACTAGCGGGGGCCCCCACAGATACGCAGTATTTT. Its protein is CASSSGLAGAPTDTQYF. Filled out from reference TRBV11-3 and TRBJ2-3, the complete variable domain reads EAGVVQSPRYKIIEKKQPVAFWCNPISGHNTLYWYLQNLGQGPELLIRYENEEAVDDSQLPKDRFSAERLKGVDSTLKIQPAELGDSAVYLCASSSGLAGAPTDTQYFGPGTRLTVL.

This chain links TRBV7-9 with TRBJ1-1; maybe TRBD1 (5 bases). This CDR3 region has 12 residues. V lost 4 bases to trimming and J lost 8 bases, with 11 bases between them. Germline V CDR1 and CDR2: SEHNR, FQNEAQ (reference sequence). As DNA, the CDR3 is TGTGCCAGCAGCTCGGACATTGGGGAAGCTTTCTTT. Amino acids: CASSSDIGEAFF.

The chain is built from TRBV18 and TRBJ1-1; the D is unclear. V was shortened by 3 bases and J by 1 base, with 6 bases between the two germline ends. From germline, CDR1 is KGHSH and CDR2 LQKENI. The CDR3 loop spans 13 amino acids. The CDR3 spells CASSPKENTEAFF. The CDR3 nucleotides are TGTGCCAGCTCACCGAAAGAGAACACTGAAGCTTTCTTT.

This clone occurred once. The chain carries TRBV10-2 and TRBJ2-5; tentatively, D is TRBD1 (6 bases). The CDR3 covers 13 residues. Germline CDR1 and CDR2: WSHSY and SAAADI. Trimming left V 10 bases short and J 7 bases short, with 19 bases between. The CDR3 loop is CATARRLQGTQYF. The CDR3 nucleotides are TGCGCCACCGCTCGGCGACTACAGGGGACCCAGTACTTC.

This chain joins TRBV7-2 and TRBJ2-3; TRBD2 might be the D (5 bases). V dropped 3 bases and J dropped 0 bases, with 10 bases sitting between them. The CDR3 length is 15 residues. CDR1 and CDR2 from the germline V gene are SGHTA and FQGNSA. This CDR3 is CASSFAGTSTDTQYF. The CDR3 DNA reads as TGTGCCAGCAGCTTCGCGGGTACTAGCACAGATACGCAGTATTTT.

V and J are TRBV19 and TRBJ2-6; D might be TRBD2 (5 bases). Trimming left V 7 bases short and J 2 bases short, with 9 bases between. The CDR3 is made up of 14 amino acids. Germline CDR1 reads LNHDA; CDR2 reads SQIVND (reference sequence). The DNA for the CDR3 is TGTGCCAGTAACCGGGAAACTGGGGCCAACGTCCTGACTTTC. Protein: CASNRETGANVLTF.

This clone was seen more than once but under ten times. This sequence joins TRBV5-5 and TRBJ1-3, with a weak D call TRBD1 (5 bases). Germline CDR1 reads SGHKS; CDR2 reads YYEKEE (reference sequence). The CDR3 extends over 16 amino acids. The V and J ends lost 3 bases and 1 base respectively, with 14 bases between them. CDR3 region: CASSSQGIVSGNTIYF. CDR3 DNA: TGTGCCAGCAGCTCTCAGGGTATCGTTTCTGGAAACACCATATATTTT.

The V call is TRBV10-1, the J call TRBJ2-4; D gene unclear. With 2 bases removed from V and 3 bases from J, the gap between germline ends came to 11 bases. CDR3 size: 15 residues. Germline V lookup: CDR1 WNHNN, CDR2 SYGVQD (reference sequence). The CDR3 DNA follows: TGCGCCAGCAGTGAGGAGACGGAAGGCAAAAACATTCAGTACTTC. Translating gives CASSEETEGKNIQYF.

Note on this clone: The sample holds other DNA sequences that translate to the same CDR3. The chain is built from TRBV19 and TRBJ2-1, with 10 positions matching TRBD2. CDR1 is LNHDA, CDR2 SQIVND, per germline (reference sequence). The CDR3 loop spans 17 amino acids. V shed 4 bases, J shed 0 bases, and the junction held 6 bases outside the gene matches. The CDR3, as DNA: TGTGCCAGTAGTAGGACTAGCGGACCCAGCTCCTACAATGAGCAGTTCTTC. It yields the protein CASSRTSGPSSYNEQFF.

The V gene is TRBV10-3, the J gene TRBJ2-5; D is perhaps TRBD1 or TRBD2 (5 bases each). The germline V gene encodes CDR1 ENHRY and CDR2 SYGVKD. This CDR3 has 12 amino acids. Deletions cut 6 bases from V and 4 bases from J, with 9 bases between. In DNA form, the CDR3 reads TGTGCCATCAGCAATGGGGGAGAGACCCAGTACTTC. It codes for CAISNGGETQYF.

This CDR3 reads CSARIWGENTEAFF. The CDR3 region has the DNA TGCAGCGCCCGTATTTGGGGAGAGAACACTGAAGCTTTCTTT. V gene TRBV29-1 combines with J gene TRBJ1-1; no clear D gene. CDR3 size: 14 residues. V was pared by 7 bases and J by 1 base, with 16 bases between. Germline CDR1 SQVTM, CDR2 ANQGSEA.

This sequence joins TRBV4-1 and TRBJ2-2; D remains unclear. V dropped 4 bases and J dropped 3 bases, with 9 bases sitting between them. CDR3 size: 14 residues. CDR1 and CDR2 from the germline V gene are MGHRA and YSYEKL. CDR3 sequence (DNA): TGCGCCAGCAGCCCCCCCTTTGACACCGGGGAGCTGTTTTTT. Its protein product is CASSPPFDTGELFF.

CDR3 protein: CASSRGGPGYEQYF. DNA of the CDR3: TGTGCCAGTAGTCGGGGGGGGCCTGGCTACGAGCAGTACTTC. This sequence joins TRBV19 and TRBJ2-7; 8 nucleotides align to TRBD2. Trimming at V came to 5 bases and at J to 3 bases, leaving 6 bases not matched to a gene. CDR1 is LNHDA and CDR2 is SQIVND in the germline V gene (reference sequence). The CDR3 spans 14 residues.

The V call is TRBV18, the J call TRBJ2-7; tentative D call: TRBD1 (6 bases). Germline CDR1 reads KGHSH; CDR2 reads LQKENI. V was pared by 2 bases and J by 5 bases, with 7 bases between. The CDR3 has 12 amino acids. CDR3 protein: CASSPGGDEQYF. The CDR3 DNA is TGTGCCAGCTCACCAGGGGGCGACGAGCAGTACTTC.

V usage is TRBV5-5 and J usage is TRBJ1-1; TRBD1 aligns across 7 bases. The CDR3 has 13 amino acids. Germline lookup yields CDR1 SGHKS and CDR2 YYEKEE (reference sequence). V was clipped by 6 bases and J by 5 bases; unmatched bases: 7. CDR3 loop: CASTATGLTEAFF. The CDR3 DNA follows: TGTGCCAGCACCGCGACAGGGTTAACTGAAGCTTTCTTT.

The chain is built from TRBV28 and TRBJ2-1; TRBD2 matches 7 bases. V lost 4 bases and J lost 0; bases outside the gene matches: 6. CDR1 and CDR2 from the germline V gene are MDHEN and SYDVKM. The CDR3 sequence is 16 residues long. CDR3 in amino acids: CASSSGTTGSYNEQFF. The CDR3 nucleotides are TGTGCCAGCAGTTCGGGGACTACAGGCTCCTACAATGAGCAGTTCTTC. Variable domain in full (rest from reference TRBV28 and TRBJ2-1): DVKVTQSSRYLVKRTGEKVFLECVQDMDHENMFWYRQDPGLGLRLIYFSYDVKMKEKGDIPEGYSVSREKKERFSLILESASTNQTSMYLCASSSGTTGSYNEQFFGPGTRLTVL.

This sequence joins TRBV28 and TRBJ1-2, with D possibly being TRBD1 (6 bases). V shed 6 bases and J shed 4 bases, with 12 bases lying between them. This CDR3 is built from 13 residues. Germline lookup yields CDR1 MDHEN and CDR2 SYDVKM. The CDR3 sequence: CASSRGGSYGYTF. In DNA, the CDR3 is TGTGCCAGCAGCCGAGGGGGGAGCTATGGCTACACCTTC.

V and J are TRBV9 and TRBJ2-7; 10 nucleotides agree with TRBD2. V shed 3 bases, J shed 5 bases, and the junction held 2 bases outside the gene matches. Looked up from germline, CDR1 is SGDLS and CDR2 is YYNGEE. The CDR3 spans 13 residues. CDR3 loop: CASSAGLAHEQYF. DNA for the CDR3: TGTGCCAGCAGCGCGGGACTAGCGCACGAGCAGTACTTC.

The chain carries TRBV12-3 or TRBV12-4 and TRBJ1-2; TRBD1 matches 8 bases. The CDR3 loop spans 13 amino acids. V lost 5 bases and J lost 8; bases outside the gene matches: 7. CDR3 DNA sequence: TGTGCCAGCAGTATTCAGGGGGCAGGGGGCTACACCTTC. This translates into CASSIQGAGGYTF.

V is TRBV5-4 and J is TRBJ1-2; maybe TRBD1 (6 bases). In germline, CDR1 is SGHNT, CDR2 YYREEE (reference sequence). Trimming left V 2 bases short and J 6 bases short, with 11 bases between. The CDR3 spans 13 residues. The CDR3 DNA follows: TGTGCCAGCAGCTTTGGAGGGGGGGATGGCTACACCTTC. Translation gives CASSFGGGDGYTF.

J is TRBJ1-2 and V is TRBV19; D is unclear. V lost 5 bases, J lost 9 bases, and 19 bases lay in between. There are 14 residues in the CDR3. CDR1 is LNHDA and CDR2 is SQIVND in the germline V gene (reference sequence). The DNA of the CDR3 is TGTGCCAGTAGTCCCTCCGACATCTCGCGTAGCTACACCTTC. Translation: CASSPSDISRSYTF.

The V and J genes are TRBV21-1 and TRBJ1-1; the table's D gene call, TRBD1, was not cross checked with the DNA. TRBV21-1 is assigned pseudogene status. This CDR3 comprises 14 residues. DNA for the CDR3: TGTGCCAGCAGCAACACAGGGGAAAGTACTGAAGCTTTCTTT. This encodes CASSNTGESTEAFF.

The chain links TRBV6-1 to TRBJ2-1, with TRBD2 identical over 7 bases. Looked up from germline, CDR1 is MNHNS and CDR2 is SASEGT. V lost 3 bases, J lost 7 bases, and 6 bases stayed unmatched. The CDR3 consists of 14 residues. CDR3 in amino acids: CASSERGYWNEQFF. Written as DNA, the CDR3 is TGTGCCAGCAGTGAGCGGGGGTACTGGAATGAGCAGTTCTTC.

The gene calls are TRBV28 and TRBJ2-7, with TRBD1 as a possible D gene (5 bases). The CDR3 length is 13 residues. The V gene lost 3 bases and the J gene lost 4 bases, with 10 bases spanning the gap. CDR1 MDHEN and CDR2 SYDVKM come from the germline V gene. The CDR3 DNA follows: TGTGCCAGCAGTTTGTCCACAGGATACGAGCAGTACTTC. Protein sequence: CASSLSTGYEQYF.

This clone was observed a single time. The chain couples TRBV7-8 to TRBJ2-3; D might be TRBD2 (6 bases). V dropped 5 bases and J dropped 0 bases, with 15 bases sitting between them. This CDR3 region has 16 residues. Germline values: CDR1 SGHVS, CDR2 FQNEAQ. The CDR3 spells CASSNFLGGSTDTQYF. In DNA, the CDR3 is TGTGCCAGCAGCAACTTCTTGGGAGGAAGCACAGATACGCAGTATTTT.

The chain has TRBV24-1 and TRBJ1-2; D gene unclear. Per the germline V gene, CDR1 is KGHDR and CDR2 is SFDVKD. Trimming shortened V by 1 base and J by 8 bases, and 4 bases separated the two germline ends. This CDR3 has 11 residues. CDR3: CATSDLKGYTF. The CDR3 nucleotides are TGTGCCACCAGTGATTTAAAAGGCTACACCTTC.